This T cell receptor beta chain was identified in a study of shared clonotypes between healthy human individuals. Naive CD8 populations comprised CD45RO-negative cells positively selected for CCR7, excluding terminally differentiated effector memory CD45RA+ cells. Data came from immunoSEQ multiplex PCR; TCRdb stores just in-frame clones and leaves some out. Here the sample spans roughly 2.1 million clones, under 95% being singletons. Germline assignment: CDR1 SGHRS and CDR2 YFSETQ. This CDR3 has 20 amino acids. With V trimmed by 2 bases and J by 0 bases, 13 bases remained unmatched. The chain couples TRBV5-1 to TRBJ2-1, with 11 nucleotides matching TRBD2. The source of this sequence is a man between 18 and 35 years old in good health. Some clones in this sample may be carry-over from other donors' samples. What was sequenced was naive CD8+ T cells from PBMCs. CDR3 region: CASSFFGTSGPQSSYNEQFF. The CDR3 DNA follows: TGCGCCAGCAGCTTTTTTGGGACTAGCGGACCCCAGAGCTCCTACAATGAGCAGTTCTTC.